Following are 31 T cell receptor beta chains from one sample sequenced in a study of T cells in Graves' hyperthyroidism and ophthalmopathy. TCR beta CDR3 regions were amplified from RNA transcripts. The HTBI primer set served for first-round RT-PCR of the TCR CDR3. TCRdb re-derived calls from the multiplex PCR reads in MiXCR, one entry per CDR3 protein. The sample gives around 490,000 distinct CDR3 sequences, 15% to 20% of which show up once; roughly 50% is in the top ten. Sequencing was carried out using blood. Receptor source: a man aged 40-49 years with Graves' ophthalmopathy.

This chain links TRBV19 with TRBJ2-2; TRBD1 or TRBD2 may be the D gene (6 bases each). CDR1 LNHDA and CDR2 SQIVND come from the germline V gene (reference sequence). V gave up 1 base and J gave up 0 bases, with 9 bases separating them. The CDR3 consists of 16 residues. Here the CDR3 reads CASSIVGGSNTGELFF. CDR3 sequence (DNA): TGTGCCAGTAGTATAGTCGGGGGCTCGAACACCGGGGAGCTGTTTTTT.

At least ten counts were recorded for this clonotype. The chain couples TRBV20-1 to TRBJ1-1, with 8 bases aligning to TRBD1. After removal of 4 bases from V and 0 bases from J, the junction contained 4 bases not matched to a gene. The germline gives CDR1 DFQATT, CDR2 SNEGSKA (reference sequence). CDR3 length equals 14 residues. The CDR3 protein is CSAMSGGMNTEAFF. The CDR3 bases are TGCAGTGCTATGTCAGGGGGCATGAACACTGAAGCTTTCTTT.

This clonotype has ten or more counts. This rearrangement joins TRBV3-1 to TRBJ1-6; 7 nucleotides match TRBD1. Per germline, CDR1 LGHDT and CDR2 YNNKEL (reference sequence). With 8 bases clipped from V and 9 bases from J, the junction kept 7 bases outside the gene matches. This CDR3 has 13 amino acids. The CDR3 region is CASRGTVSSPLHF. DNA of the CDR3: TGTGCCAGCCGAGGGACAGTCAGTTCACCCCTCCACTTT.

This clonotype was found many times. The chain couples TRBV2 to TRBJ2-1, with TRBD1 matching over 9 bases. The ends lost 6 bases at V and 9 bases at J; junction bases unmatched: 9. This CDR3 has 14 amino acids. Per the germline V gene, CDR1 is SNHLY and CDR2 is FYNNEI. CDR3 loop: CASRDGQGIGEQFF. The CDR3 bases are TGTGCCAGCAGGGATGGACAGGGGATTGGTGAGCAGTTCTTC.

The chain combines TRBV4-1 with TRBJ1-6; D uncertain. Germline loops: CDR1 MGHRA, CDR2 YSYEKL. V lost 1 base and J 14 bases, leaving 12 bases between the germline ends. This CDR3 spans 13 amino acids. CDR3 sequence reads: CASSQVGGLTLHF. CDR3 nucleotides: TGCGCCAGCAGCCAAGTGGGAGGTTTAACCCTCCACTTT.

This clonotype was seen only a few times. The chain uses TRBV6-2 or TRBV6-3 and TRBJ2-7; D not resolved. V was cut by 2 bases and J by 3 bases, with 8 bases left in between. The CDR3 is 13 amino acids. Germline CDR1 and CDR2: MNHEY and SVGEGT. CDR3 DNA: TGTGCCAGCAGTTACCTACTGCACTACGAGCAGTACTTC. Translation: CASSYLLHYEQYF.

This clonotype was seen a handful of times. The rearrangement links TRBV30 to TRBJ2-1, with D unclear. Per the germline V gene, CDR1 is GTSNPN and CDR2 is SVGIG (reference sequence). The V end was cut by 1 base, the J end by 8 bases, with 15 bases between. The CDR3 covers 14 residues. As DNA, the CDR3 is TGTGCCTGGAGTGGACTTAAAAATCTCGATGAGCAGTTCTTC. Its translation is CAWSGLKNLDEQFF.

There are many counts of this clonotype. The chain's CDR3 is CASSTDNRGYNEQFF. CDR3 bases: TGTGCCAGCAGCACCGATAACAGGGGATACAATGAGCAGTTCTTC. V gene TRBV11-3 combines with J gene TRBJ2-1; 7 nucleotides agree with TRBD1. Looked up from germline, CDR1 is SGHNT and CDR2 is YENEEA. J was trimmed by 4 bases and V by 5 bases; bases with no gene match: 8. The CDR3 totals 15 residues.

A few counts support this clonotype. The chain couples TRBV20-1 to TRBJ2-7; no reliable D call. This CDR3 has 12 amino acids. Trimming removed 5 bases from V and 1 base from J, with 9 bases in between. Germline assignment: CDR1 DFQATT and CDR2 SNEGSKA (reference sequence). CDR3 nucleotides: TGCAGTGCTCCCTACGGATCCTACGAGCAGTACTTC. It encodes CSAPYGSYEQYF.

This clonotype has only one observation. A read error may be the cause here, since a much bigger clone is one base away. The rearrangement links TRBV5-1 to TRBJ2-3; D assignment may be TRBD1 or TRBD2 (5 bases each). Trimming took off 0 bases at V and 4 bases at J, with 15 bases between the two ends. The CDR3 has 16 amino acids. Germline CDR1 reads SGHRS; CDR2 reads YFSETQ. This CDR3 reads CASSLAPGPEADTQYF. CDR3 nucleotides: TGCGCCAGCAGCTTGGCCCCGGGACCAGAGGCAGATACGCAGTATTTT.

This clonotype was observed at least ten times. The chain joins TRBV11-1 to TRBJ1-1, with unresolved D. CDR1 and CDR2 (germline): SGHAT, FQDESV (reference sequence). The V and J ends lost 2 bases and 5 bases respectively, with 12 bases between them. The CDR3 is 14 residues long. This CDR3 reads CASSLIRGSTEAFF. The CDR3 DNA follows: TGTGCCAGCAGCTTAATCCGGGGAAGTACTGAAGCTTTCTTT. The whole variable domain, remainder taken from reference TRBV11-1 and TRBJ1-1, is EAEVAQSPRYKITEKSQAVAFWCDPISGHATLYWYRQILGQGPELLVQFQDESVVDDSQLPKDRFSAERLKGVDSTLKIQPAELGDSAMYLCASSLIRGSTEAFFGQGTRLTVV.

The V and J genes are TRBV12-5 and TRBJ2-1; 15 positions match TRBD2. Trimming took 0 bases from V and 2 from J; bases not matched to a gene: 8. The CDR3 has 20 residues. CDR1 is LGHNT, CDR2 FRNRAP, per germline. The chain's CDR3 is CASGLVPGTSGRSAYNEQFF. The CDR3, as DNA: TGTGCTAGTGGTTTGGTACCCGGGACTAGCGGGAGGTCCGCCTACAATGAGCAGTTCTTC.

The V gene is TRBV30, the J gene TRBJ1-3; D gene ambiguous. This CDR3 contains 14 residues. V lost 5 bases to trimming and J lost 0 bases, with 11 bases between them. CDR1 and CDR2 from the germline V gene are GTSNPN and SVGIG (reference sequence). The CDR3 loop is CAWEGYPSGNTIYF. The CDR3 DNA reads TGTGCCTGGGAAGGGTACCCCTCTGGAAACACCATATATTTT.

This clonotype was seen many times. The gene calls are TRBV6-6 and TRBJ1-1; TRBD1 matches 11 bases. The CDR3 spans 14 residues. Looked up from germline, CDR1 is MNHNY and CDR2 is SVGAGI (reference sequence). V lost 1 base and J lost 10; bases outside the gene matches: 5. CDR3 protein: CASSYLGQGAVAFF. CDR3 sequence (DNA): TGTGCCAGCAGTTACTTAGGACAGGGGGCAGTAGCTTTCTTT.

The rearrangement links TRBV10-3 to TRBJ2-3; 9 bases align to TRBD1. This CDR3 is built from 15 residues. Germline lookup yields CDR1 ENHRY and CDR2 SYGVKD. After removal of 0 bases from V and 3 bases from J, the junction contained 1 base not matched to a gene. The CDR3 loop is CAISESGTGTDTQYF. The CDR3 nucleotides are TGTGCCATCAGTGAGTCTGGGACAGGGACAGATACGCAGTATTTT.

In its sample, this clonotype was seen a few times. The chain is built from TRBV7-9 and TRBJ1-2; D call uncertain. CDR3 length: 13 amino acids. V was shortened by 0 bases and J by 5 bases, with 7 bases between the two germline ends. Germline lookup yields CDR1 SEHNR and CDR2 FQNEAQ (reference sequence). CDR3 protein: CASSLAPPYGYTF. For the CDR3, the DNA is TGTGCCAGCAGCTTAGCCCCACCGTATGGCTACACCTTC.

In its sample, this clonotype was seen a few times. This sequence joins TRBV7-3 and TRBJ2-5; D is ambiguous. From germline, CDR1 is SGHTA and CDR2 FQGTGA. The CDR3 spans 15 residues. Deletions cut 3 bases from V and 4 bases from J, with 15 bases between. The CDR3 loop is CASSLGVGGLETQYF. CDR3 coding DNA: TGTGCCAGCAGCTTGGGCGTGGGCGGTTTAGAGACCCAGTACTTC.

The chain links TRBV20-1 to TRBJ2-7; 10 nucleotides agree with TRBD2. Germline loops: CDR1 DFQATT, CDR2 SNEGSKA (reference sequence). CDR3 size: 15 residues. Trimming took 5 bases from V and 2 from J; bases not matched to a gene: 9. The CDR3, as DNA: TGCAGTGCTCCAAAGGGAGCGGGAGGGCCCTACGAGCAGTACTTC. It yields the protein CSAPKGAGGPYEQYF.

CDR3 DNA sequence: TGCGCCAGCAGCTTGGGGTCTTTGGTATTAGAAAACATTCAGTACTTC. Its protein is CASSLGSLVLENIQYF. The chain combines TRBV5-1 with TRBJ2-4; D is undetermined. Germline V gene sequence: CDR1 SGHRS, CDR2 YFSETQ. Trimming took off 0 bases at V and 5 bases at J, with 15 bases between the two ends. The CDR3 is 16 residues long.

This clonotype turned up a few times. This chain joins TRBV11-2 and TRBJ1-4; D unresolved. The CDR3 runs to 13 residues. Between the trimmed V and J ends, which lost 5 bases and 5 bases, there was a span of 9 bases. Germline-derived CDR1 and CDR2 are SGHAT and FQNNGV. CDR3 in amino acids: CASSLRLNEKLFF. The CDR3 DNA sequence: TGTGCCAGCAGCCTCCGACTCAATGAAAAACTGTTTTTT.

V and J are TRBV6-2 or TRBV6-3 and TRBJ2-7; 9 positions match TRBD2. CDR3 length: 14 amino acids. V lost 5 bases to trimming and J lost 4 bases; unmatched junction nucleotides: 6. Germline CDR1 MNHEY, CDR2 SVGEGT. The CDR3 reads CASSIAGVGYEQYF. The CDR3 nucleotides read TGTGCCAGCAGTATAGCGGGAGTGGGATACGAGCAGTACTTC.

This clonotype was seen at least ten times. The chain joins TRBV12-3 or TRBV12-4 to TRBJ1-1; the match to TRBD1 covers 7 bases. Trimming took 3 bases from V and 3 from J; bases not matched to a gene: 7. This CDR3 comprises 15 residues. CDR3 residues: CASSFDRQGDTEAFF. The CDR3 coding sequence is TGTGCCAGCAGTTTTGATCGCCAGGGGGACACTGAAGCTTTCTTT.

At least ten counts were recorded for this clonotype. The V call is TRBV13, the J call TRBJ2-1, with 12 bases that match TRBD2. CDR3 size: 16 residues. V was clipped by 5 bases and J by 8 bases; unmatched bases: 10. Per germline, CDR1 PRHDT and CDR2 FYEKMQ (reference sequence). The CDR3 nucleotides are TGTGCCAGCAGCATAAGGACTAGCGGGATTGTCGATGAGCAGTTCTTC. The encoded protein is CASSIRTSGIVDEQFF.

Points on this clonotype: With a much larger clone just one base away, this may be a read error. The V gene is TRBV2, the J gene TRBJ2-3; 8 positions agree with TRBD2. The germline gives CDR1 SNHLY, CDR2 FYNNEI. This CDR3 is 14 amino acids long. V gave up 4 bases and J gave up 2 bases; unmatched junction bases: 2. The CDR3 nucleotides are TGTGCCAGCAGTGCGGGACTAGACACAGATACGCAGTATTTT. Its translation is CASSAGLDTDTQYF.

In its sample, this clonotype was seen a few times. This chain links TRBV9 with TRBJ2-1; D remains ambiguous. Germline V gene sequence: CDR1 SGDLS, CDR2 YYNGEE. The CDR3 length is 16 residues. V lost 0 bases and J 0 bases, leaving 10 bases between the germline ends. The CDR3 nucleotides are TGTGCCAGCAGCGTAGGGTTCTCCCTCTCCTACAATGAGCAGTTCTTC. Its translation: CASSVGFSLSYNEQFF.

The V call is TRBV6-5, the J call TRBJ2-7; 8 bases fit TRBD1. This CDR3 spans 14 amino acids. J gave up 3 bases and V 6 bases, and 7 bases lay outside the gene matches. The germline CDR1 and CDR2 sequences are MNHEY and SVGAGI. The CDR3: CASRPYRGDYEQYF. The CDR3 bases are TGTGCCAGCAGACCCTACAGGGGGGACTACGAGCAGTACTTC.

This clonotype was seen at least ten times. The CDR3 spells CASSPRENTEAFF. CDR3 DNA sequence: TGTGCCAGCTCACCTAGAGAGAACACTGAAGCTTTCTTT. V usage is TRBV18 and J usage is TRBJ1-1; D is undetermined. The length of the CDR3 is 13 residues. From germline, CDR1 is KGHSH and CDR2 LQKENI. Trimming pared 3 bases from V and 1 base from J, leaving 6 bases between.

This clonotype was counted a few times. The chain employs TRBV12-3 or TRBV12-4 and TRBJ1-5; tentatively, D is TRBD1 (5 bases). This CDR3 region has 13 residues. The germline V and J ends were trimmed by 3 bases and 5 bases, with 8 bases remaining between them. CDR3 protein: CASSLGPYQPQHF. The DNA for the CDR3 is TGTGCCAGCAGTTTGGGGCCTTATCAGCCCCAGCATTTT.

V is TRBV9 and J is TRBJ2-7; possible D gene TRBD1, 6 bases. CDR1 is SGDLS, CDR2 YYNGEE, per germline. The V end lost 5 bases, the J end lost 6 bases, and 12 bases lay between the germline ends. The CDR3 has 12 amino acids. The CDR3 region is CASSAQGFEQYF. The CDR3 DNA sequence: TGTGCCAGCAGTGCCCAGGGGTTCGAGCAGTACTTC.

The table lists this clonotype with many counts. The rearrangement joins TRBV4-1 to TRBJ2-7; TRBD1 aligns across 10 bases. CDR1 and CDR2 (germline): MGHRA, YSYEKL. The CDR3 has 15 amino acids. V lost 5 bases and J lost 5; bases outside the gene matches: 9. The CDR3 spells CASSVETGGYDEQYF. CDR3 bases: TGCGCCAGCAGCGTCGAGACAGGGGGCTATGACGAGCAGTACTTC.

V is TRBV5-1 and J is TRBJ2-7, with 10 nucleotides matching TRBD1. The CDR3 extends over 18 amino acids. The V gene end was trimmed by 0 bases and the J gene end by 3 bases; junction bases not matched to a gene: 12. Germline lookup yields CDR1 SGHRS and CDR2 YFSETQ. The CDR3: CASSLGMGGGTGVYEQYF. In DNA, the CDR3 is TGCGCCAGCAGCTTGGGTATGGGTGGGGGGACAGGGGTCTACGAGCAGTACTTC.